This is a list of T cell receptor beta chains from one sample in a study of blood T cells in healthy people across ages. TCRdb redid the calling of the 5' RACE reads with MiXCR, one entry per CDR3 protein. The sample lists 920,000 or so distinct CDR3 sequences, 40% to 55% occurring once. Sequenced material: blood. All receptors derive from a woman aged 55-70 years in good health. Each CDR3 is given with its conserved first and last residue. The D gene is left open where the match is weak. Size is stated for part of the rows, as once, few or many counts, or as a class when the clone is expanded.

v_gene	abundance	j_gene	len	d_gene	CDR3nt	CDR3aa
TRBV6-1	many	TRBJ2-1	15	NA	TGTGCCAGCAGAGGATTAGGTGGCTCCTACAATGAGCAGTTCTTC	CASRGLGGSYNEQFF
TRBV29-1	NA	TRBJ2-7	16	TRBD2	TGCAGCGTTGTTGGACTAGCGGGAGAGCTCTCCTACGAGCAGTACTTC	CSVVGLAGELSYEQYF
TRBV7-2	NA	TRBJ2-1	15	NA	TGTGCCAGCAGCAAAACTAAAAAACCGTACAATGAGCAGTTCTTC	CASSKTKKPYNEQFF
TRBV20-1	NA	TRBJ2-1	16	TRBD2	TGCAGTCCGACAGGGGAACTTAGCGGGAGGCGGAGTGAGCAGTTCTTC	CSPTGELSGRRSEQFF
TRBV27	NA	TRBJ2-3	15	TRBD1	TGTGCCAGCAGTTCCCGGGACAGATACACAGATACGCAGTATTTT	CASSSRDRYTDTQYF
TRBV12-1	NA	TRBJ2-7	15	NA	TGTGCCAGCAGCCCCTTGGGCTACCTCTTCTACGAGCAGTACTTC	CASSPLGYLFYEQYF
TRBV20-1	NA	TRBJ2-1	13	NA	TGCAGTGCTAGGGGACTGGCCTCCAATGAGCAGTTCTTC	CSARGLASNEQFF
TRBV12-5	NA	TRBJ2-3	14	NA	TGTGCTTCCAATCCGGGGCCCACCGGAGATACGCAGTATTTT	CASNPGPTGDTQYF
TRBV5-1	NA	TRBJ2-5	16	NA	TGCGCCAGCAGCTTGGGCGGTGGGGGGTCCTACAATGAGCAGTACTTC	CASSLGGGGSYNEQYF
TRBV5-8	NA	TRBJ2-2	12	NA	TGTGCCAGCAGCGAGATGGGCGGGGAGCTGTTTTTT	CASSEMGGELFF
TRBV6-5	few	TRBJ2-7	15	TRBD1	TGTGCCAGCAGCCGGTTGACAGGGCCCCTTTTCGAGCAGTACTTC	CASSRLTGPLFEQYF
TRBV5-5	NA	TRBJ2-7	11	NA	TGTGCCAGCACCTCCGGCCACGAGCAGTACTTC	CASTSGHEQYF
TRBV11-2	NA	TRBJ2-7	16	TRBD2	TGTGCCAGCAGCTCGCCCGTACTAGCGGGTGTGGACGAGCAGTACTTC	CASSSPVLAGVDEQYF
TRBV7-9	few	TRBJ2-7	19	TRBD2	TGTGCCAGCAGCTCCACCAAGCCCAATGTACTAGCGGGCCGTTACGAGCAGTACTTC	CASSSTKPNVLAGRYEQYF
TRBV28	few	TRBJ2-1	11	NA	TGTGCCAGCAGGTGGTACAATGAGCAGTTCTTC	CASRWYNEQFF
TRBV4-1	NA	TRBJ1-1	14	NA	TGCGCCAGCAGCCAAGGGCCAGGGTACACTGAAGCTTTCTTT	CASSQGPGYTEAFF
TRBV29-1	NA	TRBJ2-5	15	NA	TGCAGCGTTGGATCGGAGACAAGGAATCAAGAGACCCAGTACTTC	CSVGSETRNQETQYF
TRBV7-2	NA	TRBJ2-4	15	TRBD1	TGTGCCAGCAGCTTAGGGGACAGGGGCAAAAACATTCAGTACTTC	CASSLGDRGKNIQYF
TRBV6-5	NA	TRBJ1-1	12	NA	TGTGCCAGCGGAGCCGGGGGAATTGAAGCTTTCTTT	CASGAGGIEAFF
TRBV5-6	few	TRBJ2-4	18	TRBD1	TGTGCCAGCAGCTTGAGGGACAGGAATGGACTAGCCAAAAACATTCAGTACTTC	CASSLRDRNGLAKNIQYF
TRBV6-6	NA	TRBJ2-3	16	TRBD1	TGTGCCAGCAGGCCAGTCGACAGGGGGCAATTGGATACGCAGTATTTT	CASRPVDRGQLDTQYF
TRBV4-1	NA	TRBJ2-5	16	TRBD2	TGCGCCAGCAGCCACCTTCTAGCGGGAGGGCCGGAGACCCAGTACTTC	CASSHLLAGGPETQYF
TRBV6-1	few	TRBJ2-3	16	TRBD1	TGTGCCAGCAGTGAACTTGGGACAGGACCCACAGATACGCAGTATTTT	CASSELGTGPTDTQYF
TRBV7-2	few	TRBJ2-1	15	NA	TGTGCCAGCAGCTCGCCGCCGGGGGGCGCGCCTGAGCAGTTCTTC	CASSSPPGGAPEQFF
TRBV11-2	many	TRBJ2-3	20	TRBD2	TGTGCCAGCAGCTTAAAATTCCGGAGGCTAGCGGGAGGCAGCACAGATACGCAGTATTTT	CASSLKFRRLAGGSTDTQYF
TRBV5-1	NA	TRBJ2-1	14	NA	TGCGCCAGCAGCCCAACTCTCCAAAACACTGAGCAGTTCTTC	CASSPTLQNTEQFF
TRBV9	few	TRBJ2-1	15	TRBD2	TGTGCCAGCAGCCTTCTAGGGGGACTAGCGGACGAGCAGTTCTTC	CASSLLGGLADEQFF
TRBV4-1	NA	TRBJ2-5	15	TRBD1	TGCGCCAGCAGCCAAGTGACAGGGGGCTTAGGTGAGCAGTACTTC	CASSQVTGGLGEQYF
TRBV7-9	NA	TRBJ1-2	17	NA	TGTGCCAGCAGCTTAGATCCCAGTTGGGGCCTGAGATATGGCTACACCTTC	CASSLDPSWGLRYGYTF
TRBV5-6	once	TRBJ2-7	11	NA	TGTGCCAACAGCTTTCGCTACGAGCAGTACTTC	CANSFRYEQYF
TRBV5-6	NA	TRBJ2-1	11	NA	TGTGCCAGCAGCCACCCGGGACCCAAGTTCTTC	CASSHPGPKFF
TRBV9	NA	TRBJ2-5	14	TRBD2	TGTGCCAGCAGCGTAGGAACTAGCGGGACTGTCCAGTACTTC	CASSVGTSGTVQYF
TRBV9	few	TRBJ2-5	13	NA	TGTGCCAGCAGCGTAGTAGGAGGAGAGACCCAGTACTTC	CASSVVGGETQYF
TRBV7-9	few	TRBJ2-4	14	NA	TGTGCCAGCAGCACGGGGGCCGGGGGGAACATTCAGTACTTC	CASSTGAGGNIQYF
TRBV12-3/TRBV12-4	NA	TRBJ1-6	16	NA	TGTGCCAGCAGTTTAGTTGGAGGCTCCTATAATTCACCCCTCCACTTT	CASSLVGGSYNSPLHF
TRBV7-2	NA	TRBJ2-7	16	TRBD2	TGTGCCAGCAGCTTAGCAGCGGGAGATGCTTCCTACGAGCAGTACTTC	CASSLAAGDASYEQYF
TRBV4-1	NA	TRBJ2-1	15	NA	TGCGCCAGCAACCAAGTTGTCCCCTCCTACAATGAGCAGTTCTTC	CASNQVVPSYNEQFF
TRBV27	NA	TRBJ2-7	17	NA	TGTGCCAGCAGTTCAACGACGGGACCCAGGACCTCCTACGAGCAGTACTTC	CASSSTTGPRTSYEQYF
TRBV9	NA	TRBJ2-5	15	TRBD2	TGTGCCAGCAGCGTTAGCGGGAGGGCCCAAGAGACCCAGTACTTC	CASSVSGRAQETQYF
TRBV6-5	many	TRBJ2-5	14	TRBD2	TGTGCCAGCAGCCCGACTAGCGGGAAAGAGACCCAGTACTTC	CASSPTSGKETQYF
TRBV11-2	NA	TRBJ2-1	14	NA	TGTGCCAGCAGTCTATCGGCAGACAGAAATGAGCAGTTCTTC	CASSLSADRNEQFF
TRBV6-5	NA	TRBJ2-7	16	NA	TGTGCCAGCAGTCCTAACCCGGGACTTGCCGACCGTTGGGAGTACTTC	CASSPNPGLADRWEYF
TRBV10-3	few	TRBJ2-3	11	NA	TGTGCCATCAGTGATATAGATACGCAGTATTTT	CAISDIDTQYF
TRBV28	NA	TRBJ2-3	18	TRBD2	TGTGCCAGCAGTTTATCCCCGGGACTAGGGGCGAGCACAGATACGCGGTATTTT	CASSLSPGLGASTDTRYF
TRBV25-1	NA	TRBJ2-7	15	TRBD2	TGTGCCAGAGGGGCCCTAGCGGGAAACTACAATGAGCAGTACTTC	CARGALAGNYNEQYF
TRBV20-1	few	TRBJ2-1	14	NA	TGCAGTGCGACCACCCTGCGCTCCTACAATGAGCAGTTCTTC	CSATTLRSYNEQFF
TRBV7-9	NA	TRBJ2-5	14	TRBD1	TGTGCCAGCAGCGTAGGACAGGAGCAAGAGACCCAGTACTTC	CASSVGQEQETQYF
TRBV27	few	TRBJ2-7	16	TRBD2	TGTGCCAGCAGTCCCACCGGGATAGCGGGGTCCTACGAGCAGTACTTC	CASSPTGIAGSYEQYF
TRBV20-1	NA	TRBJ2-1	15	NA	TGCAGTGCTAGTGAGTCCATGAGCTCCTGCAATGAGCAGTTCTTC	CSASESMSSCNEQFF
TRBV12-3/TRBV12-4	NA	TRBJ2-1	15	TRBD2	TGTGCCAGCAGTAAAGCGGGAGGGTCCTACAATGAGCAGTTCTTC	CASSKAGGSYNEQFF
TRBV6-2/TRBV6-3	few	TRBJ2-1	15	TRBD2	TGTGCCAGCAGTTACTCGGTAGCGGGGCTCAATGAGCAGTTCTTC	CASSYSVAGLNEQFF
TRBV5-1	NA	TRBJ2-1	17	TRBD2	TGCGCCAGCAGCTCCGGGGCCGGGAGCGGGACCTACAATGAGCAGTTCTTC	CASSSGAGSGTYNEQFF
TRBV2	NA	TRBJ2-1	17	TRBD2	TGTGCCAGCAGGAAGGGACTAGCGGGAGAAGGTAACAATGAGCAGTTCTTC	CASRKGLAGEGNNEQFF
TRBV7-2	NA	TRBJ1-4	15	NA	TGTGCCAGCAGCTTATTTTCAGGGGAAGGCGAAAAACTGTTTTTT	CASSLFSGEGEKLFF
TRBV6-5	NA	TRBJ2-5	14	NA	TGTGCCAGCAGTTACTCGGGACGCCAGGACGGGCAGTACTTC	CASSYSGRQDGQYF
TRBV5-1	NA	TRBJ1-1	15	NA	TGCGCCAGCAGCTCTTCGGCGGGGCTCGACACTGAAGCTTTCTTT	CASSSSAGLDTEAFF
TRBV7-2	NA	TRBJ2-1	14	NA	TGTGCCAGCAGCCAAGGATACGGGAGCTACGAGCAGTTCTTC	CASSQGYGSYEQFF